This TCR beta chain came from a study of CD8+CD57+ T cells in acquired aplastic anemia. Background on the study: When averaged, DNA from sorted CD4+ and CD8+ cells came to 3.2 ug. Study-level points and caveats: Some 27 CD8+ CDR3 sequences were shared between patients and controls. Patients and healthy controls showed no significant CD8+ Simpson's diversity difference.

Genomic DNA acted as the template from which TCR beta VDJ combination and CDR3 sequence profiling were carried out. Using its own MiXCR run on the reads, TCRdb lists one record per CDR3 protein. The sample lists 450,000 to 550,000 distinct CDR3 sequences; approximately 32% were seen once. CD8+CD57+ cell expansion, shown by flow cytometry, had occurred in the patients selected for sequencing. Germline CDR1 reads MGHDK; CDR2 reads SYGVNS. This CDR3 is built from 17 residues. With 6 bases clipped from V and 2 bases from J, the junction kept 14 bases outside the gene matches. This clonotype was counted between two and nine times. Its target is unknown.

This chain connects TRBV25-1 to TRBJ2-3; 7 positions agree with TRBD1. Sequencing was carried out using sorted CD4+, CD8+, or CD8+CD57+ T cells (not recorded which) from PBMCs. The origin of this receptor is a human donor with aplastic anemia. The CDR3 loop is CASSNGDRAWVTDTQYF. The CDR3 DNA is TGTGCCAGCAGCAACGGAGACAGGGCTTGGGTCACAGATACGCAGTATTTT.